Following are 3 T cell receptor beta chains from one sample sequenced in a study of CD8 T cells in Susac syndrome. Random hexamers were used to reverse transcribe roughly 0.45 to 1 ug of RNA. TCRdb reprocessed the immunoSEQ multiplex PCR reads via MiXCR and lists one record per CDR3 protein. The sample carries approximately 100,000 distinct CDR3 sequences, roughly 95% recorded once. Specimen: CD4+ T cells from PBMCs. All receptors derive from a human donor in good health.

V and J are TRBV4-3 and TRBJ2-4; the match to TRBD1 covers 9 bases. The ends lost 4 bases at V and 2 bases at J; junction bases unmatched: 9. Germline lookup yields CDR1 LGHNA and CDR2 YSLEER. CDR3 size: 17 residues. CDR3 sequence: CASSPGQGSGPKNIQYF. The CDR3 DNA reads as TGCGCCAGCAGCCCCGGACAGGGGAGCGGTCCCAAAAACATTCAGTACTTC.

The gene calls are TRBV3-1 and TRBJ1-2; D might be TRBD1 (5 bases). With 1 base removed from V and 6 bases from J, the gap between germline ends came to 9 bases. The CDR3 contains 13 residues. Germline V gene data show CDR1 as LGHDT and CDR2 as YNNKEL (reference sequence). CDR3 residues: CASSQVDSNGYTF. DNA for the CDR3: TGTGCCAGCAGCCAAGTCGACAGTAATGGCTACACCTTC.

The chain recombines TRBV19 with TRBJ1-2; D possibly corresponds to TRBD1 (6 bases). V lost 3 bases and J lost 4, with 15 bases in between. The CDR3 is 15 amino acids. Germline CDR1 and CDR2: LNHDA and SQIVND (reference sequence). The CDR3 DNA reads TGTGCCAGTAGTATTCGCGGGACACCCCTCTATGGCTACACCTTC. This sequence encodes CASSIRGTPLYGYTF.